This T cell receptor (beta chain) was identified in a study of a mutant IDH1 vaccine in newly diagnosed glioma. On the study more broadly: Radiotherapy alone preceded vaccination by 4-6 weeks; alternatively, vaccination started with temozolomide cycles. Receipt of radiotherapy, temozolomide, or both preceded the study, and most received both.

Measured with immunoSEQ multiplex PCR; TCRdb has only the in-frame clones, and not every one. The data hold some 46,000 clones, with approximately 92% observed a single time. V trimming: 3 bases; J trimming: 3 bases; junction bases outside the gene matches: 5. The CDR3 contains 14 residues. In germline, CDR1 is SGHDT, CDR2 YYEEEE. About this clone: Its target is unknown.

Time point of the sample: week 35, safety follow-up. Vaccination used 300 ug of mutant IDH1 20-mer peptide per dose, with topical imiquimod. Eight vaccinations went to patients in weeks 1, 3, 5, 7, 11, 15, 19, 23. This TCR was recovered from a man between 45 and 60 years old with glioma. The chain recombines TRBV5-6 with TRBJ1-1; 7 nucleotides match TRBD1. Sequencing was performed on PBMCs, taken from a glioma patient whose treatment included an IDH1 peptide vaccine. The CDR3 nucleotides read TGTGCCAGCAGCTCACAGGGGTTCGACACTGAAGCTTTCTTT. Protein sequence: CASSSQGFDTEAFF.